These T cell receptor beta chains were read from a single sample in a study of beta chain features in type 1 diabetes. Generated by immunoSEQ multiplex PCR, the TCRdb table keeps only in-frame clones and is missing some. The table lists 250,000 to 350,000 clones, 13% to 15% of them singletons, with 0.015% to 0.02% in the top ten. The sequencing input was naive CD4+ T cells from blood. The origin of the receptors is a man younger than 45 with type 1 diabetes. CDR3s include the opening cysteine and the closing phenylalanine or tryptophan. The D gene is left open where the match is weak. Only some rows state a clone size, as once, few, many or a class for expanded clones.

J: TRBJ2-1; size: few; V: TRBV5-1; length: 16; D: TRBD2; CDR3: CASSLTASGSGYEQFF; DNA: TGCGCCAGCAGCTTGACGGCTAGCGGGAGTGGGTATGAGCAGTTCTTC
J: TRBJ2-3; size: few; V: TRBV19; length: 13; D: TRBD2; CDR3: CATRTSGTDTQYF; DNA: TGTGCCACCCGGACTAGCGGCACAGATACGCAGTATTTT
J: TRBJ2-5; size: few; V: TRBV6-5; length: 14; D: NA; CDR3: CASRPTETQETQYF; DNA: TGTGCCAGCAGGCCCACAGAGACCCAAGAGACCCAGTACTTC
J: TRBJ2-1; size: NA; V: TRBV29-1; length: 13; D: NA; CDR3: CSVVWDSYNEQFF; DNA: TGCAGCGTTGTCTGGGACTCGTACAATGAGCAGTTCTTC
J: TRBJ2-1; size: few; V: TRBV10-3; length: 14; D: NA; CDR3: CAISVSLSYNEQFF; DNA: TGTGCCATCAGTGTGAGTTTGTCTTACAATGAGCAGTTCTTC
J: TRBJ1-3; size: few; V: TRBV28; length: 16; D: NA; CDR3: CASSLYQGPSGNTIYF; DNA: TGTGCCAGCAGTTTATATCAGGGGCCTTCTGGAAACACCATATATTTT
J: TRBJ2-3; size: NA; V: TRBV5-6; length: 13; D: NA; CDR3: CASSFYSTDTQYF; DNA: TGTGCCAGCAGCTTCTACAGCACAGATACGCAGTATTTT
J: TRBJ1-2; size: few; V: TRBV7-9; length: 15; D: TRBD1; CDR3: CASSLPGTGRTGYTF; DNA: TGTGCCAGCAGCTTACCCGGGACAGGGAGAACGGGCTACACCTTC
J: TRBJ2-1; size: few; V: TRBV27; length: 15; D: TRBD2; CDR3: CASSALAGGINEQFF; DNA: TGTGCCAGCAGTGCGCTAGCGGGAGGGATCAATGAGCAGTTCTTC
J: TRBJ2-2; size: NA; V: TRBV6-6; length: 15; D: TRBD2; CDR3: CASVPSGSGTGELFF; DNA: TGTGCCAGCGTACCTAGCGGGAGTGGTACCGGGGAGCTGTTTTTT
J: TRBJ1-5; size: NA; V: TRBV7-8; length: 15; D: NA; CDR3: CASSLDRAHNQPQHF; DNA: TGTGCCAGCAGCTTAGACAGGGCCCACAATCAGCCCCAGCATTTT
J: TRBJ2-5; size: few; V: TRBV7-2; length: 13; D: TRBD1; CDR3: CASTPGQVETQYF; DNA: TGTGCCAGCACCCCCGGACAGGTGGAGACCCAGTACTTC
J: TRBJ2-3; size: NA; V: TRBV5-1; length: 15; D: TRBD1; CDR3: CASSGSDRGTDTQYF; DNA: TGCGCCAGCAGCGGCAGCGACAGGGGAACAGATACGCAGTATTTT
J: TRBJ2-1; size: NA; V: TRBV19; length: 16; D: NA; CDR3: CASSAPGKSSYNEQFF; DNA: TGTGCCAGTAGTGCTCCAGGAAAAAGCTCCTACAATGAGCAGTTCTTC
J: TRBJ2-1; size: NA; V: TRBV5-4; length: 12; D: NA; CDR3: CASSLASNEQFF; DNA: TGTGCCAGCAGCTTAGCGAGCAATGAGCAGTTCTTC
J: TRBJ2-3; size: NA; V: TRBV4-3; length: 14; D: NA; CDR3: CASSQDGTQGTQYF; DNA: TGCGCCAGCAGCCAAGACGGGACTCAGGGTACGCAGTATTTT
J: TRBJ2-7; size: few; V: TRBV5-6; length: 15; D: NA; CDR3: CASSLAPSVGYEQYF; DNA: TGTGCCAGCAGCTTGGCTCCTTCAGTCGGGTACGAGCAGTACTTC
J: TRBJ2-4; size: few; V: TRBV18; length: 15; D: TRBD2; CDR3: CASSPRGGLGNIQYF; DNA: TGTGCCAGCTCACCTCGCGGGGGGCTTGGAAACATTCAGTACTTC
J: TRBJ1-5; size: few; V: TRBV28; length: 15; D: NA; CDR3: CASPQVRGSNQPQHF; DNA: TGTGCCAGTCCACAGGTTCGGGGGAGCAATCAGCCCCAGCATTTT
J: TRBJ2-4; size: few; V: TRBV29-1; length: 14; D: NA; CDR3: CSARDPSSKNIQYF; DNA: TGCAGCGCGCGGGACCCTTCGTCCAAAAACATTCAGTACTTC
J: TRBJ2-7; size: few; V: TRBV7-2; length: 14; D: NA; CDR3: CASSLDPSPLEQYF; DNA: TGTGCCAGCAGCTTAGATCCTAGTCCTTTAGAGCAGTACTTC
J: TRBJ2-5; size: few; V: TRBV7-2; length: 16; D: TRBD2; CDR3: CASSSALSGSQETQYF; DNA: TGTGCCAGCAGCTCAGCCCTTAGCGGGAGCCAAGAGACCCAGTACTTC
J: TRBJ1-1; size: NA; V: TRBV20-1; length: 11; D: NA; CDR3: CSAPDIRQAFF; DNA: TGCAGTGCCCCGGACATTCGACAAGCTTTCTTT
J: TRBJ2-1; size: few; V: TRBV7-9; length: 17; D: TRBD2; CDR3: CASSLTSGANTNNEQFF; DNA: TGTGCCAGCAGCCTGACTAGCGGAGCCAATACGAACAATGAGCAGTTCTTC
J: TRBJ2-1; size: NA; V: TRBV9; length: 15; D: TRBD2; CDR3: CASSVGTSTYNEQFF; DNA: TGTGCCAGCAGCGTAGGGACTAGCACTTACAATGAGCAGTTCTTC
J: TRBJ2-1; size: NA; V: TRBV9; length: 14; D: TRBD2; CDR3: CASSPRDYNNEQFF; DNA: TGTGCCAGCAGCCCCCGGGACTACAACAATGAGCAGTTCTTC
J: TRBJ1-2; size: NA; V: TRBV9; length: 13; D: NA; CDR3: CASSISGSYGYTF; DNA: TGTGCCAGCAGTATATCAGGTTCCTATGGCTACACCTTC
J: TRBJ2-3; size: few; V: TRBV30; length: 15; D: TRBD2; CDR3: CAWSLLAGGTDTQYF; DNA: TGTGCCTGGAGTCTCCTGGCGGGAGGTACAGATACGCAGTATTTT
J: TRBJ2-1; size: NA; V: TRBV5-1; length: 16; D: TRBD2; CDR3: CASSFREASSYNEQFF; DNA: TGCGCCAGCAGCTTCCGGGAGGCGAGCTCCTACAATGAGCAGTTCTTC
J: TRBJ1-5; size: NA; V: TRBV6-6; length: 14; D: TRBD1; CDR3: CASSYVDRLQPQHF; DNA: TGTGCCAGCAGTTACGTGGACAGGCTCCAGCCCCAGCATTTT
J: TRBJ2-3; size: NA; V: TRBV6-6; length: 14; D: NA; CDR3: CASSYSQSTDTQYF; DNA: TGTGCCAGCAGTTACTCTCAGTCCACGGATACGCAGTATTTT
J: TRBJ2-3; size: NA; V: TRBV28; length: 17; D: TRBD2; CDR3: CASSLSPGLVLADTQYF; DNA: TGTGCCAGCAGTCTATCCCCCGGACTAGTCCTCGCAGATACGCAGTATTTT
J: TRBJ1-1; size: few; V: TRBV19; length: 14; D: TRBD1; CDR3: CASSSTTGHTEAFF; DNA: TGTGCCAGTAGTTCAACGACAGGGCACACTGAAGCTTTCTTT
J: TRBJ2-7; size: NA; V: TRBV2; length: 13; D: TRBD1; CDR3: CASRTGAVGEQYF; DNA: TGTGCCAGCAGGACAGGGGCCGTGGGGGAGCAGTACTTC
J: TRBJ1-2; size: few; V: TRBV18; length: 14; D: TRBD1; CDR3: CASSPTDRGNGYTF; DNA: TGTGCCAGCTCACCGACCGACAGGGGCAATGGCTACACCTTC
J: TRBJ2-3; size: few; V: TRBV10-3; length: 14; D: NA; CDR3: CAISGSSGTDTQYF; DNA: TGTGCCATCAGCGGGAGTAGCGGCACAGATACGCAGTATTTT
J: TRBJ2-7; size: NA; V: TRBV7-9; length: 15; D: NA; CDR3: CASSLAAGDSYEQYF; DNA: TGTGCCAGCAGCTTAGCAGCAGGGGACTCCTACGAGCAGTACTTC